The present T cell receptor beta chain was sequenced within a study of T cells after yellow fever vaccination. Study observations and caveats: Re-detected after boosting: most primary clones, around 97% of CD4 and 88% of CD8.

Template-switching 5'RACE yielded the TCR cDNA; a universal primer site and UMIs were added in the process. Using its own MiXCR run on the 5' RACE reads, TCRdb lists one record per CDR3 protein. Of 300,000 to 400,000 distinct CDR3 sequences listed, more than 8.5% are singletons. Details on this clonotype: Its antigen is unknown.

The CDR3 has 13 residues. The V end was cut by 8 bases, the J end by 8 bases, with 18 bases between. Per germline, CDR1 GTSNPN and CDR2 SVGIG (reference sequence). The J gene is TRBJ2-2, the V gene TRBV30, with a possible D match to TRBD1 (5 bases). The sequencing here drew on PBMCs, taken on the day of the first yellow fever vaccination. The TCR originated in a young man who received the YFV17D yellow fever vaccine. The CDR3 region is CALGRSFPGELFF. CDR3 coding DNA: TGTGCCCTGGGGCGCAGTTTCCCGGGGGAGCTGTTTTTT.